The clone carrying this T cell receptor beta chain was observed a handful of times. In the same sample, other DNA sequences code for this CDR3. Deletions cut 5 bases from V and 4 bases from J, with 12 bases between. The CDR3 consists of 13 residues. Germline CDR1 and CDR2: MNHEY and SMNVEV (reference sequence). As handled by the study authors: Estimation of nucleated cell counts relied on the amplification of reference gene primers. Only in-frame clones appear in the TCRdb table, and some are missing; sequencing was by immunoSEQ multiplex PCR. V, J and clone size derive from that table, while D and trimming were established from the DNA sequence. The table records about 99,000 clones, more than 85% of them present only once. This entry belongs to a study of blood T cell repertoires in COVID-19. Study-level background: Sources were T cells, B-cell-depleted T cells, or PBMCs; the material itself was cDNA or gDNA.

The sequence came from a human donor in a cohort sampled during active COVID-19. The V and J genes are TRBV27 and TRBJ2-7; TRBD1 might be the D (6 bases). The sequenced sample consisted of peripheral blood. The chain's CDR3 is CASSPGQGYEQYF. The CDR3 DNA is TGTGCCAGCAGTCCGGGACAAGGATACGAGCAGTACTTC.